This is a list of T cell receptor beta chains from one sample in a study of CD8+ T cells in alopecia areata. Using immunoSEQ multiplex PCR, the repertoire was profiled, and TCRdb retains in-frame clones only, with some absent. The sample holds around 270,000 clones; nearly 60% are singletons and the top ten take approximately 2%. Material: CD4+ T cells sorted from blood, obtained at week 24, from a patient treated with tofacitinib. The receptor set was obtained from a human donor with alopecia areata. Both conserved end residues are part of each CDR3. D genes are given only for firm matches. Size is omitted from some rows. Given values are once, few, many or a class for expanded clones.

V gene	J gene	D gene	clone size	CDR3 DNA	CDR3 protein
TRBV4-1	TRBJ1-2	TRBD1	once	TGCGCCAGCAGCCAAGTGGGGACAGGTCACGGCGGCTACACCTTC	CASSQVGTGHGGYTF
TRBV5-1	TRBJ1-4	NA	NA	TGCGCCAGCAGCTTCTCTGGGGAAAAACTGTTTTTT	CASSFSGEKLFF
TRBV2	TRBJ1-2	NA	NA	TGTGCCAGCATTCTTGACACGAATTTGGCTGGCTACACCTTC	CASILDTNLAGYTF
TRBV15	TRBJ2-1	NA	once	TGTGCCACCAGCAGAGATTATTCCGTTAGCGTTCAGTTCTTC	CATSRDYSVSVQFF
TRBV30	TRBJ2-1	NA	NA	TGTGCCTGGAGTGTTGGAAAGGGAGGTGATGAGCAGTTCTTC	CAWSVGKGGDEQFF
TRBV5-1	TRBJ1-1	NA	NA	TGCGCCAGCAGCATATCTCACGGGGTGAACACTGAAGCTTTCTTT	CASSISHGVNTEAFF
TRBV5-1	TRBJ2-7	TRBD1	NA	TGCGCCAGCAGCTCATCACCGGGACAGGGGTTCTACGAGCAGTACTTC	CASSSSPGQGFYEQYF
TRBV10-3	TRBJ2-5	NA	NA	TGTGCCATCAGTGAGTATGGAGGGAAAGAAGAAGAGACCCAGTACTTC	CAISEYGGKEEETQYF
TRBV7-2	TRBJ1-6	NA	few	TGTGCCAGCAGCTTAGGGGTTTACTATAATTCACCCCTCCACTTT	CASSLGVYYNSPLHF
TRBV4-3	TRBJ2-5	NA	NA	TGCGCCAGCAGCCTGTTGGGGAGACAAGATGTTACCCAGTACTTC	CASSLLGRQDVTQYF
TRBV27	TRBJ2-3	NA	NA	TGTGCCAGCAGTTTCTACAGTTACAGCACAGATACGCAGTATTTT	CASSFYSYSTDTQYF
TRBV4-1	TRBJ2-2	TRBD2	few	TGCGCCAGCAGCCAAACCAGACTAGCGGGGGGTAACACCGGGGAGCTGTTTTTT	CASSQTRLAGGNTGELFF
TRBV15	TRBJ2-5	NA	few	TGTGCCACCAGCAGACGGTTAATGGCGGGGCAAGAGACCCAGTACTTC	CATSRRLMAGQETQYF
TRBV7-9	TRBJ2-1	TRBD2	NA	TGTGCCAGCAGCCGAGGGCGGGTAGCGGGATATGAGCAGTTCTTC	CASSRGRVAGYEQFF
TRBV19	TRBJ1-1	NA	few	TGTGCCAGTAGTATAGTCGCAGGGTTCACTGAAGCTTTCTTT	CASSIVAGFTEAFF
TRBV20-1	TRBJ2-5	NA	few	TGCAGTGCTTATAAGCAAGAGACCCAGTACTTC	CSAYKQETQYF
TRBV27	TRBJ2-5	TRBD2	NA	TGTGCCAGCAGGGGGCAGGGAGGGGCGGTGGAGACCCAGTACTTC	CASRGQGGAVETQYF
TRBV6-1	TRBJ1-5	NA	NA	TGTGCCAGCGGGTTGGTCCCCAGGGCATACCAGCCCCAGCATTTT	CASGLVPRAYQPQHF
TRBV4-2	TRBJ2-3	NA	NA	TGTGCCAGCGGCCTCCAGGGAGATACGCAGTATTTT	CASGLQGDTQYF
TRBV6-6	TRBJ1-5	NA	few	TGTGCCAGCAGAAACAGTGTTGATCAGCCCCAGCATTTT	CASRNSVDQPQHF
TRBV30	TRBJ1-1	NA	NA	TGTGCCTGGAGTAGCCTCATGAACACTGAAGCTTTCTTT	CAWSSLMNTEAFF
TRBV7-2	TRBJ2-2	NA	NA	TGTGCCAGCAGCTTAAAGTACGGCGGGGAGCTGTTTTTT	CASSLKYGGELFF